A single sample is the source of the 8 T cell receptor beta chains below, sequenced in a study of molecular identifiers for immune sequencing clone quantification (dated by TCRdb to 2017 to 2018). Receptor amplification or capture employed PCR. Sequenced using a NextSeq 500. In-frame beta chains were kept once TCRdb had trimmed the public reads at Q25 with fastp and called clones with MiXCR. Each record represents a unique CDR3 protein, reported with the most common genes and DNA among its rows. The table for this sample lists about 630,000 distinct CDR3 sequences; over 25% of them were counted only once. The ten top clones hold 0.6% to 0.9% of the sample. Sequencing input: naive CD8+ T cells from blood, with Jurkat cell RNA spiked in. Explained via the paper, the cell subset or site label denotes: FACS-sorted CD8+CD4-CCR7+CD45RA+ naive T cells. The source is a human donor in good health. Some libraries in this study had Jurkat cell RNA spiked in.

There are many counts of this clonotype. The V call is TRBV20-1, the J call TRBJ2-7, with 9 nucleotides matching TRBD2. The J segment lost 0 bases and the V segment lost 5 bases, leaving 5 bases of the junction unmatched. In germline, CDR1 is DFQATT, CDR2 SNEGSKA (reference sequence). CDR3 size: 14 residues. The CDR3 DNA reads as TGCAGTGCTGATAGCGGGAGCCCCTCCTACGAGCAGTACTTC. Protein product: CSADSGSPSYEQYF.

This clonotype came up many times. V gene TRBV19 combines with J gene TRBJ2-7, with a possible D match to TRBD1 (5 bases). The CDR3 has 11 residues. Per germline, CDR1 LNHDA and CDR2 SQIVND (reference sequence). Trimming pared 9 bases from V and 3 bases from J, leaving 9 bases between. This CDR3 is CASGQGYEQYF. CDR3 in DNA: TGTGCCAGCGGGCAGGGCTACGAGCAGTACTTC.

The rearrangement joins TRBV19 to TRBJ2-4; 7 positions agree with TRBD1. The CDR3 loop spans 14 amino acids. V trimming: 7 bases; J trimming: 8 bases; junction bases outside the gene matches: 11. The germline CDR1 and CDR2 sequences are LNHDA and SQIVND (reference sequence). The CDR3 loop reads CASTLDREKDIQYF. Here the CDR3 DNA reads TGTGCCAGTACCCTAGACAGGGAGAAGGACATTCAGTACTTC. Variable domain in full (rest from reference TRBV19 and TRBJ2-4): DGGITQSPKYLFRKEGQNVTLSCEQNLNHDAMYWYRQDPGQGLRLIYYSQIVNDFQKGDIAEGYSVSREKKESFPLTVTSAQKNPTAFYLCASTLDREKDIQYFGAGTRLSVL.

This rearrangement joins TRBV2 to TRBJ2-2, with D perhaps assigned TRBD1 or TRBD2 (5 bases each). Germline CDR1 reads SNHLY; CDR2 reads FYNNEI. This CDR3 has 15 amino acids. The V gene lost 2 bases and the J gene lost 2 bases, with 9 bases spanning the gap. The CDR3 sequence is CASSESGPNTGELFF. In DNA, the CDR3 is TGTGCCAGCAGTGAATCGGGGCCTAACACCGGGGAGCTGTTTTTT.

There are a few counts of this clonotype. This rearrangement joins TRBV11-1 to TRBJ2-7; tentatively, D is TRBD1 (6 bases). The CDR3 totals 16 residues. V was clipped by 5 bases and J by 2 bases, with 19 bases between them. The germline V gene encodes CDR1 SGHAT and CDR2 FQDESV (reference sequence). CDR3 coding DNA: TGTGCCAGCAGCCCCGGCCGGGACATGGTACCCTACGAGCAGTACTTC. Residues: CASSPGRDMVPYEQYF.

The chain carries TRBV28 and TRBJ1-5; D gene ambiguous. Germline lookup yields CDR1 MDHEN and CDR2 SYDVKM. V lost 8 bases and J lost 0, with 8 bases in between. CDR3 length equals 13 residues. This CDR3 is CASQHFSNQPQHF. Here the CDR3 DNA reads TGTGCCAGCCAACATTTTAGCAATCAGCCCCAGCATTTT.

The chain uses TRBV4-3 and TRBJ2-2; 7 bases are shared with TRBD2. CDR1 is LGHNA and CDR2 is YSLEER in the germline V gene. V was clipped by 1 base and J by 6 bases; unmatched bases: 17. The CDR3 consists of 19 residues. The CDR3 sequence is CASSQASLAALTSPGELFF. Here the CDR3 DNA reads TGCGCCAGCAGCCAAGCGAGCCTAGCGGCCCTAACAAGCCCCGGGGAGCTGTTTTTT.

The chain is built from TRBV11-2 and TRBJ1-4, with 11 bases aligning to TRBD1. Losses at the gene ends were 4 bases for V and 7 bases for J; bases not matched to a gene: 8. Germline CDR1 SGHAT, CDR2 FQNNGV. CDR3 length equals 16 residues. The DNA of the CDR3 is TGTGCCAGCAGCTCCCACGTAGGGACAGGGGGTGAAAAACTGTTTTTT. Its protein product is CASSSHVGTGGEKLFF.